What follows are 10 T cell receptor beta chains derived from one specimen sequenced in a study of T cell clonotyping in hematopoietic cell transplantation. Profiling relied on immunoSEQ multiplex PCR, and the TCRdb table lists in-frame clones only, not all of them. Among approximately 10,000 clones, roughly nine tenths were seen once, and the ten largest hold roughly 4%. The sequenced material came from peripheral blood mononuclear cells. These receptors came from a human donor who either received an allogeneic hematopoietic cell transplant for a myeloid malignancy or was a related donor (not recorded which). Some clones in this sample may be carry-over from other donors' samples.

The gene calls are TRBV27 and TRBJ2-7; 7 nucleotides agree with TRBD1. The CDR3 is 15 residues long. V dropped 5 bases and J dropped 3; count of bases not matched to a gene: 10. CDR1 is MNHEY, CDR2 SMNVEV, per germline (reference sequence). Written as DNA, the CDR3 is TGTGCCAGCAGTCTCAACAGACAGGGTGGCTACGAGCAGTACTTC. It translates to CASSLNRQGGYEQYF.

For the CDR3, the DNA is TGTGCCAGCAGCCACTACATGGATAACTATGGCTACACCTTC. It yields the protein CASSHYMDNYGYTF. The genes are TRBV14 and TRBJ1-2; no clear D. This CDR3 comprises 14 residues. The germline V gene has CDR1 SGHDN and CDR2 FVKESK. Trimming stripped 3 bases from V and 1 base from J, with 9 bases between. The full variable domain, rest sourced from reference TRBV14 and TRBJ1-2, is EAGVTQFPSHSVIEKGQTVTLRCDPISGHDNLYWYRRVMGKEIKFLLHFVKESKQDESGMPNNRFLAERTGGTYSTLKVQPAELEDSGVYFCASSHYMDNYGYTFGSGTRLTVV.

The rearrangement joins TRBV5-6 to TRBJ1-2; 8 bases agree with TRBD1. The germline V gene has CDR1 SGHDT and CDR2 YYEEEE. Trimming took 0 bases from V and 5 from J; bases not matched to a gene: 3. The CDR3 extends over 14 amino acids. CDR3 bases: TGTGCCAGCAGCTTGGAGGGGACAGGATATGGCTACACCTTC. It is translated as CASSLEGTGYGYTF.

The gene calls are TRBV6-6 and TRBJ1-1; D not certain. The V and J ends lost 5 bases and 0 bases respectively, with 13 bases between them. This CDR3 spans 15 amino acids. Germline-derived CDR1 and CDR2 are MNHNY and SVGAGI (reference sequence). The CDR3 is CASSLTQQVNTEAFF. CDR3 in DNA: TGTGCCAGCAGTCTTACACAACAAGTGAACACTGAAGCTTTCTTT.

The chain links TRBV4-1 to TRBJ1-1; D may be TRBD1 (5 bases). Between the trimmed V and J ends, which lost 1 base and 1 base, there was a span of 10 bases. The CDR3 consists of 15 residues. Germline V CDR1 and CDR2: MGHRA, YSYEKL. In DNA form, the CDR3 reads TGCGCCAGCAGCCAAGGCGGGGGGGGGAACACTGAAGCTTTCTTT. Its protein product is CASSQGGGGNTEAFF.

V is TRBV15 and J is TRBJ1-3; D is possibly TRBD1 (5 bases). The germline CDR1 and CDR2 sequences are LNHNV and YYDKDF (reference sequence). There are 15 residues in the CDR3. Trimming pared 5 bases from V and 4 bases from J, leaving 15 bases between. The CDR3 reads CATSDSGISGNTIYF. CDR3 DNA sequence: TGTGCCACCAGCGATTCAGGGATCTCCGGAAACACCATATATTTT.

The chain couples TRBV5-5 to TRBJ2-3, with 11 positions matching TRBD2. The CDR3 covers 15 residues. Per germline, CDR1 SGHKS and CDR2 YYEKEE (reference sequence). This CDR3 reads CAWGLAGGRTDTQYF. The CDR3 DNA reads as TGTGCATGGGGTTTAGCGGGGGGGCGCACAGATACGCAGTATTTT. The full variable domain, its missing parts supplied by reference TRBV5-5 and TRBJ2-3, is DAGVTQSPTHLIKTRGQQVTLRCSPISGHKSVSWYQQVLGQGPQFIFQYYEKEERGRGNFPDRFSARQFPNYSSELNVNALLLGDSALYLCAWGLAGGRTDTQYFGPGTRLTVL.

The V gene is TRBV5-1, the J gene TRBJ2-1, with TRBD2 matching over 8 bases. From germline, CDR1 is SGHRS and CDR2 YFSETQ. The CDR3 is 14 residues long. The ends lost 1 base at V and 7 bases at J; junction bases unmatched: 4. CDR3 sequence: CASSLTSGGNEQFF. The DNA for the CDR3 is TGCGCCAGCAGCTTGACTAGCGGAGGGAATGAGCAGTTCTTC. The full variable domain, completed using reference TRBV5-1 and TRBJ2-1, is KAGVTQTPRYLIKTRGQQVTLSCSPISGHRSVSWYQQTPGQGLQFLFEYFSETQRNKGNFPGRFSGRQFSNSRSEMNVSTLELGDSALYLCASSLTSGGNEQFFGPGTRLTVL.

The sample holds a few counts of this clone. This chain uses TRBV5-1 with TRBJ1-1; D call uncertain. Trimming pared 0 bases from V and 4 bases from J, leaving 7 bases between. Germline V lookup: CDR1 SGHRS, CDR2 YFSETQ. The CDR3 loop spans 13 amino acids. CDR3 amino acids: CASSLGGVTEAFF. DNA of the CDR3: TGCGCCAGCAGCTTGGGCGGAGTCACTGAAGCTTTCTTT.

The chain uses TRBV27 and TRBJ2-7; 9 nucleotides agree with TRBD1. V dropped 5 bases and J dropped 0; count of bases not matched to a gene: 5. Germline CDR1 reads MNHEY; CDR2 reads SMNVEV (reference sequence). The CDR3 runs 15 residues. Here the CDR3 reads CASSLGQGTSYEQYF. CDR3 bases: TGTGCCAGCAGTCTCGGACAGGGGACCTCCTACGAGCAGTACTTC.